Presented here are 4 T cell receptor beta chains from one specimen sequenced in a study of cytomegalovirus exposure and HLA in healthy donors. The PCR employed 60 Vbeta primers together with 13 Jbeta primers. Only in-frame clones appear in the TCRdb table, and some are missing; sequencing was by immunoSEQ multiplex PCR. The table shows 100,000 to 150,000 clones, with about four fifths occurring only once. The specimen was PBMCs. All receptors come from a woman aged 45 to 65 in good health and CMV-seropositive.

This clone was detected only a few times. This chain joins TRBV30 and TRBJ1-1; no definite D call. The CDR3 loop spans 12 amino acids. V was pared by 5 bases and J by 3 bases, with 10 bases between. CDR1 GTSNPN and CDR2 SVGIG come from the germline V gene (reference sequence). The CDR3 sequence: CAWGPGDTEAFF. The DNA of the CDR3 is TGTGCCTGGGGCCCGGGAGACACTGAAGCTTTCTTT.

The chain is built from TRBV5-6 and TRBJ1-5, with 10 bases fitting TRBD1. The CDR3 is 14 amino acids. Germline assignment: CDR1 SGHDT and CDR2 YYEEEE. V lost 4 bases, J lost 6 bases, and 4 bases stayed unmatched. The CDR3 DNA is TGTGCCAGCAGCCCCGGGACAGGGGTTCAGCCCCAGCATTTT. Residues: CASSPGTGVQPQHF.

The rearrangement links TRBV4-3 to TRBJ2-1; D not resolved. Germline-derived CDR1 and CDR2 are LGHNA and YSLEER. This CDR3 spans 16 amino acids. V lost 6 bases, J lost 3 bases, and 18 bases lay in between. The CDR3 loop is CASRHRHPFNYNEQFF. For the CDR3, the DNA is TGCGCCAGCAGGCATAGACACCCTTTCAACTACAATGAGCAGTTCTTC.

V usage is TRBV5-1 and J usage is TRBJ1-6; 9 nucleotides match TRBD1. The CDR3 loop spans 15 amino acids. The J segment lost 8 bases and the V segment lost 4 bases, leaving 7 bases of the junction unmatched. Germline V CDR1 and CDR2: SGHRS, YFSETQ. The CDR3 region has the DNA TGCGCCAGCAGCCTCACGGGACAGGGCGATTCACCCCTCCACTTT. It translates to CASSLTGQGDSPLHF. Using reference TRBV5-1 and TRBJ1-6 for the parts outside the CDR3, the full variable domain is KAGVTQTPRYLIKTRGQQVTLSCSPISGHRSVSWYQQTPGQGLQFLFEYFSETQRNKGNFPGRFSGRQFSNSRSEMNVSTLELGDSALYLCASSLTGQGDSPLHFGNGTRLTVT.